These 14 T cell receptor beta chains came from one sample sequenced in a study of T-cell reconstitution after alpha-beta-depleted transplantation in children. Preparation of the TCRbeta library used unique molecular identifiers. TCRdb re-called the PCR reads through MiXCR, storing one row per CDR3 protein. The table includes around 140,000 distinct CDR3 sequences, about 8.8% detected once. The sample in question was PBMCs, mostly from graft donor cells, obtained 180 days after TCRalphabeta/CD19-depleted stem cell transplant. Receptors were obtained from a female patient under 10 years old who had a stem cell transplant for congenital amegakaryocytic thrombocytopenia, so the T cells may come from the graft donor.

This clonotype was counted many times. The chain combines TRBV3-1 with TRBJ2-2; no clear D. The CDR3 is 13 residues long. The germline V gene encodes CDR1 LGHDT and CDR2 YNNKEL (reference sequence). Trimming removed 5 bases at V and 7 bases at J, with 11 bases between. The CDR3 DNA is TGTGCCAGCAGCTCAGATCGGCACGGGGAGCTGTTTTTT. It yields the protein CASSSDRHGELFF.

The chain combines TRBV7-2 with TRBJ1-2, with D tentatively TRBD1 (6 bases). The CDR3 spans 17 residues. The V end was cut by 2 bases, the J end by 4 bases, with 20 bases between. Germline V CDR1 and CDR2: SGHTA, FQGNSA. The chain's CDR3 is CASSLRVFAGVGYGYTF. The CDR3 DNA sequence: TGTGCCAGCAGCTTACGGGTTTTTGCAGGGGTGGGCTATGGCTACACCTTC.

This clonotype showed up many times. The chain carries TRBV15 and TRBJ2-3, with D perhaps TRBD1 (6 bases). Between the trimmed V and J ends, which lost 1 base and 0 bases, there was a span of 8 bases. The CDR3 contains 15 residues. Germline V gene data show CDR1 as LNHNV and CDR2 as YYDKDF (reference sequence). DNA for the CDR3: TGTGCCACCAGCAGAGTCGGACAGAGCACAGATACGCAGTATTTT. Translation gives CATSRVGQSTDTQYF.

This clonotype occurred a few times. J is TRBJ2-3 and V is TRBV20-1; a weak D match, TRBD2 (6 bases). There are 15 residues in the CDR3. Trimming pared 2 bases from V and 0 bases from J, leaving 12 bases between. Germline V gene data show CDR1 as DFQATT and CDR2 as SNEGSKA (reference sequence). CDR3 bases: TGCAGTGCTAGATTTAGCGGAGCTAGCACAGATACGCAGTATTTT. It yields the protein CSARFSGASTDTQYF.

This chain uses TRBV23-1 with TRBJ1-4; unclear D gene. TRBV23-1 is labeled an ORF, and its function is uncertain. Deletions cut 3 bases from V and 0 bases from J, with 14 bases between. The CDR3 is 17 residues long. The CDR3 loop reads CASSQPRGIATNEKLFF. The CDR3 bases are TGCGCCAGCAGTCAGCCCCGAGGAATCGCAACTAATGAAAAACTGTTTTTT.

A remark on this clonotype: The limits of the CDR3 on the DNA are not certain, so only TCRdb's listed CDR3 is given. V and J are TRBV20-1 and TRBJ2-7; TRBD1, the table's D call, lacks a check against the DNA. The CDR3 extends over 13 residues, inclusive of both ends. Germline V CDR1 and CDR2: DFQATT, SNEGSKA (reference sequence). The CDR3 is CSALFGPAYEQYF.

As concerns this clonotype: At one of its ends the junction is not consistent with the germline gene, which may arise from a read error. The chain couples TRBV3-1 to TRBJ1-5; TRBD1 agrees at 7 bases. Looked up from germline, CDR1 is LGHDT and CDR2 is YNNKEL (reference sequence). The CDR3 consists of 17 residues. The chain's CDR3 is CASCQVGLTGDSQPQHF. The CDR3 DNA reads TGTGCCAGCTGCCAAGTCGGGCTAACAGGGGACAGTCAGCCCCAGCATTTT.

The sample holds a few counts of this clonotype. The chain employs TRBV28 and TRBJ1-6; no reliable D call. V lost 7 bases and J lost 3, with 7 bases in between. The CDR3 is 13 residues long. In germline, CDR1 is MDHEN, CDR2 SYDVKM. The CDR3 nucleotides read TGTGCCAGCACAGCAGACTATAATTCACCCCTCCACTTT. Protein: CASTADYNSPLHF.

This clonotype was counted at least ten times. The J gene is TRBJ2-1, the V gene TRBV5-1, with D possibly matching TRBD1 (6 bases). Trimming shortened V by 3 bases and J by 4 bases, and 8 bases separated the two germline ends. The CDR3 contains 13 residues. The germline gives CDR1 SGHRS, CDR2 YFSETQ. The CDR3 is CASSWTEYNEQFF. CDR3 DNA sequence: TGCGCCAGCAGCTGGACAGAATACAATGAGCAGTTCTTC.

The chain couples TRBV13 to TRBJ2-7, with a tentative D call TRBD1 (5 bases). This CDR3 is 15 amino acids long. V lost 5 bases to trimming and J lost 2 bases, with 16 bases between them. Germline CDR1 and CDR2: PRHDT and FYEKMQ (reference sequence). In nucleotides, the CDR3 is TGTGCCAGCAGCGATTACCCCAGGGTCACCTACGAGCAGTACTTC. Protein sequence: CASSDYPRVTYEQYF. The full variable domain, completed using reference TRBV13 and TRBJ2-7, is AAGVIQSPRHLIKEKRETATLKCYPIPRHDTVYWYQQGPGQDPQFLISFYEKMQSDKGSIPDRFSAQQFSDYHSELNMSSLELGDSALYFCASSDYPRVTYEQYFGPGTRLTVT.

This clonotype was observed many times. The V call is TRBV10-3, the J call TRBJ2-2; possibly TRBD1 for D (6 bases). Per the germline V gene, CDR1 is ENHRY and CDR2 is SYGVKD. The CDR3 consists of 13 residues. V was shortened by 10 bases and J by 6 bases, with 15 bases between the two germline ends. The CDR3 sequence: CATDRDMAGELFF. The CDR3 nucleotides read TGTGCCACCGACCGGGACATGGCCGGGGAGCTGTTTTTT.

This clonotype has at least ten counts. The rearrangement links TRBV28 to TRBJ1-2, with D tentatively TRBD1 (5 bases). This CDR3 has 13 residues. V lost 2 bases, J lost 7 bases, and 11 bases lay in between. Germline V gene lookup returns CDR1 MDHEN and CDR2 SYDVKM. The CDR3 reads CASSLVGGRGYTF. For the CDR3, the DNA is TGTGCCAGCAGTTTAGTGGGGGGACGTGGCTACACCTTC.

This clonotype came up many times. J is TRBJ2-7 and V is TRBV7-9, with D perhaps assigned TRBD1 or TRBD2 (5 bases each). CDR1 and CDR2 (germline): SEHNR, FQNEAQ (reference sequence). V was trimmed by 4 bases and J by 3 bases, leaving 7 bases between them. The CDR3 consists of 12 residues. The CDR3 is CASSWDGYEQYF. In DNA, the CDR3 is TGTGCCAGCAGCTGGGACGGCTACGAGCAGTACTTC. Variable domain in full (rest from reference TRBV7-9 and TRBJ2-7): DTGVSQNPRHKITKRGQNVTFRCDPISEHNRLYWYRQTLGQGPEFLTYFQNEAQLEKSRLLSDRFSAERPKGSFSTLEIQRTEQGDSAMYLCASSWDGYEQYFGPGTRLTVT.

This clonotype was found once. The chain has TRBV7-2 and TRBJ2-5; D unclear. V lost 1 base and J 4 bases, leaving 13 bases between the germline ends. Germline V gives CDR1 SGHTA, CDR2 FQGNSA. This CDR3 region has 15 residues. CDR3 loop: CASSLVGLSLETQYF. CDR3 nucleotides: TGTGCCAGCAGCTTAGTCGGGCTTTCACTAGAGACCCAGTACTTC. Full variable domain (remainder filled in from reference TRBV7-2 and TRBJ2-5): GAGVSQSPSNKVTEKGKDVELRCDPISGHTALYWYRQSLGQGLEFLIYFQGNSAPDKSGLPSDRFSAERTGGSVSTLTIQRTQQEDSAVYLCASSLVGLSLETQYFGPGTRLLVL.